These 21 T cell receptor beta chains originate from one sample sequenced in a study of blood T cells in healthy people across ages. The second PCR ran roughly 7 to 12 cycles with a sample-barcoded 5' primer and J-beta primers. A single record per CDR3 protein comes from TCRdb applying MiXCR to the 5' RACE reads. The table includes nearly 1 million distinct CDR3 sequences, roughly 51% detected once. Sequenced material: blood. The receptors stem from a woman aged 55 to 70 in good health.

The rearrangement uses TRBV27 and TRBJ1-2, with D perhaps TRBD1 (5 bases). This CDR3 is 15 amino acids long. Between the trimmed V and J ends, which lost 3 bases and 7 bases, there was a span of 18 bases. Germline loops: CDR1 MNHEY, CDR2 SMNVEV (reference sequence). CDR3 region: CASSFVSRDPSGYTF. CDR3 nucleotides: TGTGCCAGCAGTTTCGTCAGCCGGGACCCTTCTGGCTACACCTTC.

The V and J genes are TRBV29-1 and TRBJ1-4; tentative D call: TRBD1 (6 bases). The CDR3 has 13 residues. Per germline, CDR1 SQVTM and CDR2 ANQGSEA. The V and J ends lost 3 bases and 8 bases respectively, with 13 bases between them. The CDR3 nucleotides read TGCAGCGTTGATACGAAAGGGGGAGAAAAACTGTTTTTT. This gives the protein CSVDTKGGEKLFF.

This clonotype turned up a few times. V is TRBV10-3 and J is TRBJ2-7, with 8 bases that match TRBD1. The CDR3 consists of 13 residues. Losses at the gene ends were 7 bases for V and 5 bases for J; bases not matched to a gene: 7. The germline gives CDR1 ENHRY, CDR2 SYGVKD. CDR3 nucleotide sequence: TGTGCCATCAAAGGACAGGGATCCCACGAGCAGTACTTC. Translating gives CAIKGQGSHEQYF.

Of note for this clonotype: This may stem from a read error, because a much larger clone lies one nucleotide away. The V call is TRBV12-3 or TRBV12-4, the J call TRBJ2-5; 7 bases line up with TRBD1. The CDR3 runs to 13 residues. CDR3 in amino acids: CTSSPPGQATQYF. DNA for the CDR3: TGTACCAGCAGCCCCCCCGGACAGGCTACGCAGTACTTC.

The gene calls are TRBV7-3 and TRBJ2-5; D is unresolved. The CDR3 consists of 16 residues. The germline V and J ends were trimmed by 1 base and 5 bases, with 17 bases remaining between them. Germline V lookup: CDR1 SGHTA, CDR2 FQGTGA. The CDR3 nucleotides read TGTGCCAGCAGCTTAAGTCTGACACAAGGCTCGGAGACCCAGTACTTC. Translated, it gives CASSLSLTQGSETQYF.

This clonotype was recorded once. The gene calls are TRBV12-3 or TRBV12-4 and TRBJ1-1, with D tentatively TRBD1 (6 bases). The CDR3 sequence is 16 residues long. The V gene lost 6 bases and the J gene lost 1 base, with 18 bases spanning the gap. DNA for the CDR3: TGTGCCAGCAGAGGACAGATTTGGACGGAGAACACTGAAGCTTTCTTT. Residues: CASRGQIWTENTEAFF.

This chain uses TRBV7-6 with TRBJ2-2; 8 bases align to TRBD1. The germline CDR1 and CDR2 sequences are SGHVS and FNYEAQ. This CDR3 has 14 residues. J lost 1 base, V lost 7 bases, and 2 bases had no gene match. CDR3 amino acids: CASNRGVNTGELFF. The CDR3 DNA follows: TGTGCCAGCAACAGGGGGGTGAACACCGGGGAGCTGTTTTTT.

Here the CDR3 reads CASSLGSDSYEQYF. Written as DNA, the CDR3 is TGTGCCAGCAGTTTGGGAAGTGACTCCTACGAGCAGTACTTC. The genes are TRBV28 and TRBJ2-7, with no clear D. The germline V gene encodes CDR1 MDHEN and CDR2 SYDVKM. V was trimmed by 3 bases and J by 0 bases, leaving 9 bases between them. The CDR3 consists of 14 residues.

This clonotype was seen only a few times. The chain recombines TRBV10-3 with TRBJ2-5; 8 positions match TRBD1. Germline CDR1 is ENHRY and CDR2 is SYGVKD. Trimming removed 6 bases from V and 4 bases from J; junction bases left unmatched: 4. The CDR3 consists of 13 residues. The CDR3 region has the DNA TGTGCCATCAGCTCCGGACAGGGAGAGACCCAGTACTTC. Its translation: CAISSGQGETQYF.

The chain joins TRBV20-1 to TRBJ2-7; TRBD2 matches at 9 bases. Germline V gives CDR1 DFQATT, CDR2 SNEGSKA (reference sequence). The CDR3 sequence is 18 residues long. The trim removed 0 bases at V and 10 bases at J, leaving 22 bases unmatched. This CDR3 reads CSARDRGSSGATKGTQYF. The CDR3 nucleotides read TGCAGTGCTAGAGATCGCGGGTCTAGCGGGGCCACCAAAGGAACCCAGTACTTC.

This chain connects TRBV27 to TRBJ1-5; TRBD1 matches 8 bases. Germline values: CDR1 MNHEY, CDR2 SMNVEV (reference sequence). There are 13 residues in the CDR3. The ends lost 6 bases at V and 11 bases at J; junction bases unmatched: 9. The CDR3 protein is CASRRTGGRTQHF. The CDR3 region has the DNA TGTGCCAGCAGGCGCACAGGGGGACGGACCCAGCATTTT.

This clonotype appeared a few times. This chain uses TRBV5-5 with TRBJ1-6; D perhaps matches TRBD1 (6 bases). The CDR3 runs 16 residues. The V gene lost 4 bases and the J gene lost 7 bases, with 18 bases spanning the gap. Germline loops: CDR1 SGHKS, CDR2 YYEKEE (reference sequence). The CDR3 is CASSLRLRQENSPLHF. For the CDR3, the DNA is TGTGCCAGCAGCCTGCGCCTTAGACAGGAAAATTCACCCCTCCACTTT.

The chain has TRBV5-1 and TRBJ2-5; D gene ambiguous. This CDR3 region has 14 residues. Germline V lookup: CDR1 SGHRS, CDR2 YFSETQ. Trimming pared 0 bases from V and 5 bases from J, leaving 11 bases between. CDR3 nucleotides: TGCGCCAGCAGCTTGGGGCAGGTTCGGGAGACCCAGTACTTC. It translates to CASSLGQVRETQYF.

A few counts support this clonotype. This rearrangement joins TRBV14 to TRBJ2-7; D might be TRBD2 (5 bases). From germline, CDR1 is SGHDN and CDR2 FVKESK. The V and J ends lost 7 bases and 7 bases respectively, with 20 bases between them. This CDR3 has 14 amino acids. CDR3 bases: TGTGCCAGCACCCGGGATAGCTCCTACAATGAGCAGTACTTC. Its protein is CASTRDSSYNEQYF.

The chain carries TRBV6-5 and TRBJ2-7, with 7 bases lining up with TRBD1. Germline V CDR1 and CDR2: MNHEY, SVGAGI. After removal of 2 bases from V and 6 bases from J, the junction contained 7 bases not matched to a gene. This CDR3 spans 14 amino acids. The CDR3 region has the DNA TGTGCCAGCAGTTACACGACAGGGTTAGTCGAGCAGTACTTC. This codes for CASSYTTGLVEQYF.

The chain has TRBV27 and TRBJ2-7; 10 nucleotides agree with TRBD2. V lost 5 bases, J lost 3 bases, and 4 bases stayed unmatched. The length of the CDR3 is 14 residues. CDR1 MNHEY and CDR2 SMNVEV come from the germline V gene (reference sequence). CDR3 nucleotides: TGTGCCAGCAGTCAACTAGCGGGATACTACGAGCAGTACTTC. The encoded protein is CASSQLAGYYEQYF.

The CDR3 loop is CASSFQGADEKLFF. CDR3 sequence (DNA): TGTGCCAGCAGTTTTCAGGGGGCGGATGAAAAACTGTTTTTT. The gene calls are TRBV28 and TRBJ1-4, with 8 bases fitting TRBD1. Germline V lookup: CDR1 MDHEN, CDR2 SYDVKM. The trim removed 3 bases at V and 6 bases at J, leaving 3 bases unmatched. The CDR3 has 14 amino acids. The full variable domain, with the rest looked up from reference TRBV28 and TRBJ1-4, is DVKVTQSSRYLVKRTGEKVFLECVQDMDHENMFWYRQDPGLGLRLIYFSYDVKMKEKGDIPEGYSVSREKKERFSLILESASTNQTSMYLCASSFQGADEKLFFGSGTQLSVL.

V gene TRBV12-3 or TRBV12-4 combines with J gene TRBJ1-4; D ambiguous. CDR3 length: 12 residues. V was trimmed by 3 bases and J by 7 bases, leaving 6 bases between them. CDR3 DNA sequence: TGTGCCAGCAGTTTCGGGAGTGAAAAACTGTTTTTT. Protein product: CASSFGSEKLFF.

This clonotype appeared a few times. This chain uses TRBV20-1 with TRBJ1-1; D is unclear. Germline V gene data show CDR1 as DFQATT and CDR2 as SNEGSKA (reference sequence). There are 13 residues in the CDR3. Deletions cut 6 bases from V and 5 bases from J, with 16 bases between. For the CDR3, the DNA is TGCAGTGCCCAATTCAGAGGGAATACTGAAGCTTTCTTT. It yields the protein CSAQFRGNTEAFF.

The chain carries TRBV20-1 and TRBJ1-2, with a weak D call TRBD1 (6 bases). The CDR3 length is 14 residues. Germline CDR1 reads DFQATT; CDR2 reads SNEGSKA (reference sequence). V was cut by 1 base and J by 1 base, with 10 bases left in between. The DNA of the CDR3 is TGCAGTGCTAGAGGGGACATCTTTAACTATGGCTACACCTTC. The encoded protein is CSARGDIFNYGYTF.

The CDR3 is CSARTHRRAGLADTQYF. The CDR3 DNA reads as TGCAGTGCTAGAACACACCGCCGGGCGGGATTGGCAGATACGCAGTATTTT. J is TRBJ2-3 and V is TRBV20-1; possible D gene TRBD2, 6 bases. CDR1 is DFQATT and CDR2 is SNEGSKA in the germline V gene (reference sequence). The CDR3 sequence is 17 residues long. Between the trimmed V and J ends, which lost 2 bases and 4 bases, there was a span of 22 bases.